The clone carrying this TCR beta chain has ten or more counts. Its antigen is as yet unknown. With 3 bases removed from V and 10 bases from J, the gap between germline ends came to 9 bases. CDR3 length: 11 amino acids. Per the germline V gene, CDR1 is MDHEN and CDR2 is SYDVKM. This sample is part of a study of T cell repertoires in cytomegalovirus infection. For the study at large: Both a matching HLA type and CMV infection were indicated by public TCR beta signatures.

The study, taken as a whole, reports: Dominating the ex vivo response were TCR beta clonotypes that were CMV-specific and HLA-C-restricted. Using cumulative public TCR beta family frequency, the authors identified those who carried CMV together with the relevant HLA.

TCRdb fed the reads into MiXCR, producing one record per CDR3 protein. The table includes approximately 500,000 distinct CDR3 sequences, 16% detected once. Material: CD8+ T cells from PBMCs. This receptor was identified in a human donor in good health (CMV status not recorded). Some clones in this sample may be carry-over from other donors' samples. The chain links TRBV28 to TRBJ1-1, with TRBD1 as a possible D gene (5 bases). Written as DNA, the CDR3 is TGTGCCAGCAGTTTGGGGACCGCAGCTTTCTTT. Residues: CASSLGTAAFF. Drawing the rest from reference TRBV28 and TRBJ1-1, the complete variable domain is DVKVTQSSRYLVKRTGEKVFLECVQDMDHENMFWYRQDPGLGLRLIYFSYDVKMKEKGDIPEGYSVSREKKERFSLILESASTNQTSMYLCASSLGTAAFFGQGTRLTVV.